A single sample gave rise to the 7 T cell receptor beta chains below, sequenced in a study of blood T cells in healthy people across ages. A J-beta primer mix and a sample-barcoded 5' primer were used in a second PCR of about 7 to 11 cycles. Via MiXCR, TCRdb re-called the 5' RACE reads, giving one row per CDR3 protein. The table has 1.5 million to 2 million distinct CDR3 sequences, about 39% seen once; the top ten hold roughly 23%. Sequenced sample: blood. The receptors were gathered from a human donor in good health.

The table lists this clonotype with many counts. The chain uses TRBV20-1 and TRBJ1-2; a possible D gene is TRBD1 (5 bases). The germline V gene has CDR1 DFQATT and CDR2 SNEGSKA (reference sequence). The CDR3 is made up of 15 amino acids. V was clipped by 6 bases and J by 0 bases, with 17 bases between them. The CDR3 DNA reads TGCAGTGCAATCCCTCCGGGACCTTCTAACTATGGCTACACCTTC. As protein: CSAIPPGPSNYGYTF.

This clonotype was recorded many times. The chain employs TRBV5-4 and TRBJ2-1; D may be TRBD1 or TRBD2 (5 bases each). The CDR3 extends over 15 amino acids. V shed 2 bases and J shed 3 bases, with 12 bases lying between them. Germline CDR1 is SGHNT and CDR2 is YYREEE (reference sequence). CDR3 bases: TGTGCCAGCAGCTTCTGGGGGAACTTCTACAATGAGCAGTTCTTC. Its translation is CASSFWGNFYNEQFF.

This clonotype was counted between two and nine times. The genes are TRBV5-1 and TRBJ1-2; weak D call: TRBD1 (5 bases). Germline assignment: CDR1 SGHRS and CDR2 YFSETQ. The CDR3 spans 15 residues. V was cut by 4 bases and J by 2 bases, with 15 bases left in between. CDR3 loop: CASSPTVGDNYGYTF. CDR3 nucleotides: TGCGCCAGCAGCCCAACGGTGGGGGACAACTATGGCTACACCTTC.

This clonotype occurred many times. V gene TRBV7-2 combines with J gene TRBJ2-7, with D perhaps matching TRBD1 (6 bases). V lost 5 bases and J 0 bases, leaving 11 bases between the germline ends. This CDR3 contains 14 residues. Germline V gene sequence: CDR1 SGHTA, CDR2 FQGNSA. CDR3 in DNA: TGTGCCAGCAGCCCACAGGGCCTCTCCTACGAGCAGTACTTC. Its translation: CASSPQGLSYEQYF.

This clonotype was picked up a small number of times. The chain recombines TRBV15 with TRBJ1-2; D might be TRBD1 (5 bases). Trimming removed 1 base at V and 4 bases at J, with 7 bases between. The length of the CDR3 is 13 residues. Germline-derived CDR1 and CDR2 are LNHNV and YYDKDF (reference sequence). The CDR3: CATSRGQFYGYTF. CDR3 DNA sequence: TGTGCCACCAGCAGAGGACAGTTCTATGGCTACACCTTC. The whole variable domain, filled in from reference TRBV15 and TRBJ1-2, reads DAMVIQNPRYQVTQFGKPVTLSCSQTLNHNVMYWYQQKSSQAPKLLFHYYDKDFNNEADTPDNFQSRRPNTSFCFLDIRSPGLGDTAMYLCATSRGQFYGYTFGSGTRLTVV.

The V and J genes are TRBV5-4 and TRBJ2-5, with D perhaps matching TRBD2 (6 bases). This CDR3 region has 14 residues. The V gene lost 4 bases and the J gene lost 3 bases, with 13 bases spanning the gap. Per germline, CDR1 SGHNT and CDR2 YYREEE (reference sequence). DNA for the CDR3: TGTGCCAGCAGCACCCTTAGCGGAGAAGAGACCCAGTACTTC. It codes for CASSTLSGEETQYF.

In its sample, this clonotype was seen a few times. The V call is TRBV7-9, the J call TRBJ1-2, with 10 nucleotides matching TRBD1. The CDR3 totals 14 residues. Trimming at V came to 4 bases and at J to 10 bases, leaving 9 bases not matched to a gene. Germline values: CDR1 SEHNR, CDR2 FQNEAQ (reference sequence). CDR3: CASSYSPTGGFYTF. In nucleotides, the CDR3 is TGTGCCAGCAGCTACTCCCCGACAGGGGGCTTCTACACCTTC.